What follows is one T cell receptor beta chain and its context. The source of the sample is a study of blood T cell repertoires in COVID-19. Study context: Acute and convalescent COVID-19 specimens originated in the United States, Italy and Spain. T cells, B-cell-depleted T cells, or PBMCs supplied cDNA or gDNA.

Authors' data handling: Researchers report that nucleated cell counts were estimated from reference gene primer amplification. The protocol was immunoSEQ multiplex PCR, while the TCRdb copy is restricted to in-frame clones and leaves out a portion. Clonal size and the V and J genes are those of that table, whereas D and trimming came from the DNA. The table has 14,000 to 15,000 clones, around 88% seen once; the top ten hold around 16%. The V segment lost 2 bases and the J segment 5 bases; nucleotides outside the gene matches: 7. This CDR3 region has 15 residues. CDR1 MNHEY and CDR2 SMNVEV come from the germline V gene (reference sequence).

The TCR originated in a human donor in a cohort sampled during active COVID-19. V usage is TRBV27 and J usage is TRBJ2-5; 8 nucleotides agree with TRBD1. What was sequenced was peripheral blood. This chain's CDR3 is CASSLKGQEFETQYF. The DNA of the CDR3 is TGTGCCAGCAGTTTAAAGGGACAGGAGTTTGAGACCCAGTACTTC.